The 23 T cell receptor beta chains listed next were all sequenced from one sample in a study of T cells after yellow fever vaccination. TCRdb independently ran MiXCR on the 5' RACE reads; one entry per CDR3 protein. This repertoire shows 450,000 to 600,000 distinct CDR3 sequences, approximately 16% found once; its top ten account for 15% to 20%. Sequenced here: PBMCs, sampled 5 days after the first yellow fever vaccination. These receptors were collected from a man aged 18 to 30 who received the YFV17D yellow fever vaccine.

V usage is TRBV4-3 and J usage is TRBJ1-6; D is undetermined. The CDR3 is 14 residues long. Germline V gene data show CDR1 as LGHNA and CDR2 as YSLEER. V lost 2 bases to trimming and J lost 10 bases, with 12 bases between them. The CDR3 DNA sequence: TGCGCCAGCAGCCAAAGGAACAGCCAGTCACCCCTCCACTTT. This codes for CASSQRNSQSPLHF.

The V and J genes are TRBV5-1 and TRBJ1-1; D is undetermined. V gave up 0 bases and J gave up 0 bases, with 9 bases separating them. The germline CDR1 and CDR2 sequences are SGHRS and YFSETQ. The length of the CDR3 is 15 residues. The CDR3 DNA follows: TGCGCCAGCAGCTTGGTCGGGTACCTGAACACTGAAGCTTTCTTT. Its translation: CASSLVGYLNTEAFF.

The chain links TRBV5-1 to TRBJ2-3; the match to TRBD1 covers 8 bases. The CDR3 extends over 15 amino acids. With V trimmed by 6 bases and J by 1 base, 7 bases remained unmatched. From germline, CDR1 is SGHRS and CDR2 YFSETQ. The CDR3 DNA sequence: TGCGCCAGCAAGCGAGGACAGGGCGGCACAGATACGCAGTATTTT. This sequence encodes CASKRGQGGTDTQYF.

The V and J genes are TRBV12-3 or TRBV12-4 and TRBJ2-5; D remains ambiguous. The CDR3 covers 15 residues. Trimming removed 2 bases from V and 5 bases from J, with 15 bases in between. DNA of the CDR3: TGTGCCAGCAGTTTATCCGCCAAGACTTCCGAGACCCAGTACTTC. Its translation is CASSLSAKTSETQYF.

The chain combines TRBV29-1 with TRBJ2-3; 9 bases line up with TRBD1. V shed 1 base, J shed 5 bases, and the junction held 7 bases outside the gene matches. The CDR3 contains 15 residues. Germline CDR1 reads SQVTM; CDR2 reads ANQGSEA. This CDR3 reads CSVEVGTGHRDTQYF. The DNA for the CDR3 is TGCAGCGTTGAAGTTGGGACAGGGCATCGAGATACGCAGTATTTT.

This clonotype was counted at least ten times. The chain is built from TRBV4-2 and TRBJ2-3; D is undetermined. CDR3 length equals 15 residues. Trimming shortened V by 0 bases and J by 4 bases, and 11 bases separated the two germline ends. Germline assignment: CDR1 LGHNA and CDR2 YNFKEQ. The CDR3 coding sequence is TGTGCCAGCAGCCAAGATAGGAATAAACCAGATACGCAGTATTTT. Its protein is CASSQDRNKPDTQYF.

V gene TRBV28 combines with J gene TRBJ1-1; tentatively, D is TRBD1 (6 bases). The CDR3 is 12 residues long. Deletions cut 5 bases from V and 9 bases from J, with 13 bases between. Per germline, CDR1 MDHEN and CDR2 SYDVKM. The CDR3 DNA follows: TGTGCCAGCAGTCCCGGGACAACTAAAGCTTTCTTT. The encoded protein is CASSPGTTKAFF.

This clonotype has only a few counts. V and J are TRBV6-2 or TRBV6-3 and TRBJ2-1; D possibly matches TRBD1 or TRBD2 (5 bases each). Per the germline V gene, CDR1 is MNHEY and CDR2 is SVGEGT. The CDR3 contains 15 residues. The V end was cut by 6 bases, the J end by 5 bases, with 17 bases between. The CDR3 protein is CASSRGVRYHNEQFF. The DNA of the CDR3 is TGTGCCAGCAGCCGAGGGGTACGGTATCACAATGAGCAGTTCTTC.

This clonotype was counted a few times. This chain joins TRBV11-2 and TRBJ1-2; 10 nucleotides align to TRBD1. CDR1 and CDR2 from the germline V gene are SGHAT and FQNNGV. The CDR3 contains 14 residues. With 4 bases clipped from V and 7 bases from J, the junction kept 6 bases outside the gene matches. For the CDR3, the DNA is TGTGCCAGCAGCTCCTCGGACAGGGGGGGTGGCTACACCTTC. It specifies CASSSSDRGGGYTF.

CDR3 in amino acids: CASSFGRGGGALNTQYF. The CDR3 region has the DNA TGTGCCAGCAGCTTTGGGCGAGGCGGGGGGGCATTAAATACGCAGTATTTT. This chain joins TRBV7-2 and TRBJ2-3; TRBD2 matches 9 bases. The junction had 14 bases not matched to a gene; V was cut back by 3 bases and J by 7 bases. The germline CDR1 and CDR2 sequences are SGHTA and FQGNSA. CDR3 length: 17 residues.

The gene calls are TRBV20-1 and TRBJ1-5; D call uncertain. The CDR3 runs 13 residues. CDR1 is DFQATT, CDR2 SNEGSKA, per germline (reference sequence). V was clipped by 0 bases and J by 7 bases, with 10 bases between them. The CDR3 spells CSARDTVLQPQHF. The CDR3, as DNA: TGCAGTGCTAGAGATACAGTTTTACAGCCCCAGCATTTT.

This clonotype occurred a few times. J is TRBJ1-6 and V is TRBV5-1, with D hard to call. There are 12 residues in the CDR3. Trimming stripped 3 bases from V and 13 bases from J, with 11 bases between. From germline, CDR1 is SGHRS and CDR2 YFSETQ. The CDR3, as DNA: TGCGCCAGCAGCTCGCCCGGAGAGCCCCTCCACTTT. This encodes CASSSPGEPLHF.

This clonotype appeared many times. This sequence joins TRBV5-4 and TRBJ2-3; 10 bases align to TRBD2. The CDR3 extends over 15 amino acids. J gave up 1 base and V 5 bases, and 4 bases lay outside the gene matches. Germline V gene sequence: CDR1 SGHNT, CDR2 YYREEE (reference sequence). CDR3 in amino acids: CASRPGTSGTDTQYF. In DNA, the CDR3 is TGTGCCAGCAGACCCGGGACTAGCGGCACAGATACGCAGTATTTT.

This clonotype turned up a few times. CDR3 nucleotide sequence: TGTGCCAGCACTTGGGCCGGACTAGCGGGGACGGGGGATACGCAGTATTTT. Translation: CASTWAGLAGTGDTQYF. J is TRBJ2-3 and V is TRBV12-3 or TRBV12-4, with TRBD2 identical over 12 bases. The CDR3 spans 17 residues. The junction had 14 bases not matched to a gene; V was cut back by 7 bases and J by 6 bases.

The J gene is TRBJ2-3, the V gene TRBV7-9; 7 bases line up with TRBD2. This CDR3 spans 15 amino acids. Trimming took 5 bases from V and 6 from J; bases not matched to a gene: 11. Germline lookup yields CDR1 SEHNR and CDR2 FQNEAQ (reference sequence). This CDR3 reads CASSPRTRERDTQYF. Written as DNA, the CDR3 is TGTGCCAGCAGCCCGAGGACTAGGGAACGGGATACGCAGTATTTT.

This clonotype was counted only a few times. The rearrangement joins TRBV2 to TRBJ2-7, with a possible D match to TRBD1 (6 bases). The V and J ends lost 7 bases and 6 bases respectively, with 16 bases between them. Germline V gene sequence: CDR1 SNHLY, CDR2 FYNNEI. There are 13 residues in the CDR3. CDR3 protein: CASNLQGEGEQYV. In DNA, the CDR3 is TGTGCCAGCAACCTACAGGGTGAGGGCGAGCAGTACGTC.

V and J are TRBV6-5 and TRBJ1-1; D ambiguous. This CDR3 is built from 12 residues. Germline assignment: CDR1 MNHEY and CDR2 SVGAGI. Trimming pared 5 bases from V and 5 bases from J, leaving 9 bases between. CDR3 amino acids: CASSRVGTEAFF. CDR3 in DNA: TGTGCCAGCAGTCGTGTGGGGACTGAAGCTTTCTTT.

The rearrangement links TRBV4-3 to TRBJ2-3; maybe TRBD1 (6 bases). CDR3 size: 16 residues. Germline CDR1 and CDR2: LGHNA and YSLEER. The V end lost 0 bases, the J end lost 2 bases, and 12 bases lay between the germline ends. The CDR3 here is CASSQDGRGYTDTQYF. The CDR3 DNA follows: TGCGCCAGCAGCCAAGACGGCAGGGGCTACACAGATACGCAGTATTTT.

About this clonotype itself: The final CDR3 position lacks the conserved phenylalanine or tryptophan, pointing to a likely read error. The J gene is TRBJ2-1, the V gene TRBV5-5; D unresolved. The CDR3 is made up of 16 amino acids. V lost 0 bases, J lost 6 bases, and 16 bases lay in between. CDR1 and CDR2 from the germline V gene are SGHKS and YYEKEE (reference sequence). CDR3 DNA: TGTGCCAGCAGCTTGGCTACCCAAACCATCATCAATGAGCAGTTCTAC. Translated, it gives CASSLATQTIINEQFY.

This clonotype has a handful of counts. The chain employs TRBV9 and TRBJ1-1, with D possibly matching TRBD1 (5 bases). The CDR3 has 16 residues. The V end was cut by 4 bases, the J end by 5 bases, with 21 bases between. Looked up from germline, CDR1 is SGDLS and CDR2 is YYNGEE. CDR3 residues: CASSQFGAGQGTEAFF. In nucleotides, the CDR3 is TGTGCCAGCAGCCAATTTGGGGCAGGGCAAGGGACTGAAGCTTTCTTT.

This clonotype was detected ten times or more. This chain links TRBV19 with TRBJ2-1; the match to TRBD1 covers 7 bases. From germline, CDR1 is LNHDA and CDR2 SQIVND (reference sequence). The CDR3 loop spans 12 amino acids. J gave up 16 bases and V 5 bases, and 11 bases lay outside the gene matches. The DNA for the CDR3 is TGTGCCAGTAGTCTAAACAGGGGCGCCGTCTTCTTC. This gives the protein CASSLNRGAVFF. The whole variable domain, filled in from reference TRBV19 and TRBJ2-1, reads DGGITQSPKYLFRKEGQNVTLSCEQNLNHDAMYWYRQDPGQGLRLIYYSQIVNDFQKGDIAEGYSVSREKKESFPLTVTSAQKNPTAFYLCASSLNRGAVFFGPGTRLTVL.

The chain's CDR3 is CATSDSQAGDTEAFF. In DNA form, the CDR3 reads TGTGCCACCAGTGATTCCCAGGCCGGCGACACTGAAGCTTTCTTT. V is TRBV24-1 and J is TRBJ1-1; D remains unclear. The V end was cut by 2 bases, the J end by 3 bases, with 12 bases between. The CDR3 extends over 15 amino acids. The germline gives CDR1 KGHDR, CDR2 SFDVKD.

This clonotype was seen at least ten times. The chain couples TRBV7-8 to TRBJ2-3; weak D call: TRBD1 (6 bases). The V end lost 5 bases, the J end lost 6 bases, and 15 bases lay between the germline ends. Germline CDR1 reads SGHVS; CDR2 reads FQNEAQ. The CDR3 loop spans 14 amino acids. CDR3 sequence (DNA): TGTGCCAGCAGCCCAGGGACATCCGGCGATACGCAGTATTTT. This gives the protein CASSPGTSGDTQYF.